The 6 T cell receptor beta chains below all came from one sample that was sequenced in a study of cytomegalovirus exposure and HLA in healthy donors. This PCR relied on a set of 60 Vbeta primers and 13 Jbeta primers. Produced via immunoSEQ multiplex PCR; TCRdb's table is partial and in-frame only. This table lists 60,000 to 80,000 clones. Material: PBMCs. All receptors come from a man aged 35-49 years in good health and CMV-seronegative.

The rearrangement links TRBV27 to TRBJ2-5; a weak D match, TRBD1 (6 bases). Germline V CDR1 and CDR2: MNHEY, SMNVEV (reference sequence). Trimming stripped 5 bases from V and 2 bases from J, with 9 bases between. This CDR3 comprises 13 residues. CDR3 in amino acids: CASSQQGQETQYF. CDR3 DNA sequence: TGTGCCAGCAGTCAACAGGGTCAAGAGACCCAGTACTTC.

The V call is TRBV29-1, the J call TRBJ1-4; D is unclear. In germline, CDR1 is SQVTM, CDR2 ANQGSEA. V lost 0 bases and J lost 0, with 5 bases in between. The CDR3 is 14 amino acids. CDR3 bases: TGCAGCGTTGAAGATCGAGCAACTAATGAAAAACTGTTTTTT. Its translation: CSVEDRATNEKLFF.

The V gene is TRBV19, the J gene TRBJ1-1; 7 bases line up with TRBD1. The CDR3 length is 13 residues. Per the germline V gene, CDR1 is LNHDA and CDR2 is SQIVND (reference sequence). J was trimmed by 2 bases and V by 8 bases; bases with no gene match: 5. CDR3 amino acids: CASSDRVNTEAFF. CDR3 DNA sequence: TGTGCCAGTTCTGACAGGGTAAACACTGAAGCTTTCTTT.

The CDR3 loop reads CALRRGGGEDTQYF. CDR3 nucleotides: TGTGCCCTGCGTAGGGGGGGCGGGGAAGATACGCAGTATTTT. This sequence joins TRBV7-2 and TRBJ2-3; possible D gene TRBD2, 7 bases. This CDR3 contains 14 residues. Trimming shortened V by 11 bases and J by 5 bases, and 20 bases separated the two germline ends. CDR1 and CDR2 (germline): SGHTA, FQGNSA.

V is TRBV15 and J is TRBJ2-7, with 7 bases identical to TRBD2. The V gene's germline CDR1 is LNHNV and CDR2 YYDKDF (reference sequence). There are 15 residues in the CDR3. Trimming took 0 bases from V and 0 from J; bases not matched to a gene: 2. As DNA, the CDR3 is TGTGCCACCAGCAGAGATACGGGGGGCTCCTACGAGCAGTACTTC. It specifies CATSRDTGGSYEQYF.

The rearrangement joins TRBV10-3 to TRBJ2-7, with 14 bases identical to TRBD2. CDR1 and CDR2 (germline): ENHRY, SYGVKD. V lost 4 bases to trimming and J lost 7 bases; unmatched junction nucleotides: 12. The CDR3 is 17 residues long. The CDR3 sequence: CAISVQTSGGASGEQYF. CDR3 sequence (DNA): TGTGCCATCAGTGTGCAGACTAGCGGGGGGGCCTCAGGAGAGCAGTACTTC.